Listed here are 15 T cell receptor beta chains from one sample, sequenced in a study of cytomegalovirus exposure and HLA in healthy donors. This PCR relied on a set of 60 Vbeta primers and 13 Jbeta primers. Produced via immunoSEQ multiplex PCR; TCRdb's table is partial and in-frame only. The table has about 160,000 clones, approximately 60% seen once. The sample taken for sequencing was PBMCs. The receptors come from a woman in her fifties or sixties in good health and CMV-seropositive.

The chain recombines TRBV27 with TRBJ2-1; TRBD2 matches 10 bases. The V segment lost 2 bases and the J segment 8 bases; nucleotides outside the gene matches: 6. This CDR3 is 15 amino acids long. The germline CDR1 and CDR2 sequences are MNHEY and SMNVEV (reference sequence). The CDR3 DNA follows: TGTGCCAGCAGTTTACCCCCTAGCGGGAGTGATGAGCAGTTCTTC. Translated, it gives CASSLPPSGSDEQFF.

The genes are TRBV30 and TRBJ2-7, with D possibly matching TRBD2 (7 bases). The CDR3 has 14 amino acids. Germline CDR1 GTSNPN, CDR2 SVGIG (reference sequence). CDR3 sequence (DNA): TGTGCTCAGAGGGGGGGATCAGGGTTTAACGAGCAGTACTTC. It encodes CAQRGGSGFNEQYF.

The chain links TRBV28 to TRBJ2-3; TRBD1 agrees at 7 bases. Germline assignment: CDR1 MDHEN and CDR2 SYDVKM. This CDR3 contains 15 residues. V trimming: 5 bases; J trimming: 0 bases; junction bases outside the gene matches: 5. The CDR3 DNA follows: TGTGCCAGCAGTCTGACGGGACAGAGCACAGATACGCAGTATTTT. This translates into CASSLTGQSTDTQYF.

V and J are TRBV2 and TRBJ1-5, with 9 bases that match TRBD1. V was clipped by 3 bases and J by 5 bases; unmatched bases: 2. The CDR3 has 14 amino acids. CDR1 and CDR2 (germline): SNHLY, FYNNEI. The CDR3 loop is CASSDRTGDQPQHF. The CDR3 nucleotides read TGTGCCAGCAGTGATAGGACAGGGGATCAGCCCCAGCATTTT. Full variable domain (outside the CDR3, taken from reference TRBV2 and TRBJ1-5): EPEVTQTPSHQVTQMGQEVILRCVPISNHLYFYWYRQILGQKVEFLVSFYNNEISEKSEIFDDQFSVERPDGSNFTLKIRSTKLEDSAMYFCASSDRTGDQPQHFGDGTRLSIL.

The J gene is TRBJ2-1, the V gene TRBV7-6; 7 bases map to TRBD1. The germline V gene has CDR1 SGHVS and CDR2 FNYEAQ. There are 15 residues in the CDR3. V trimming: 1 base; J trimming: 5 bases; junction bases outside the gene matches: 5. CDR3 sequence reads: CASSLETGLNNEQFF. The CDR3 DNA reads TGTGCCAGCAGCTTAGAGACAGGGCTCAACAATGAGCAGTTCTTC.

This chain uses TRBV11-2 with TRBJ2-3; possible D gene TRBD1, 5 bases. In germline, CDR1 is SGHAT, CDR2 FQNNGV. Trimming pared 1 base from V and 0 bases from J, leaving 8 bases between. The CDR3 totals 15 residues. CDR3 residues: CASSLVRASTDTQYF. CDR3 DNA: TGTGCCAGCAGCTTAGTCAGGGCCAGCACAGATACGCAGTATTTT.

The count of this clone is one. This CDR3 reads CASSLGGRGESADTQYF. CDR3 sequence (DNA): TGTGCCAGCAGCTTGGGGGGGAGGGGCGAGAGCGCAGATACGCAGTATTTT. V and J are TRBV5-4 and TRBJ2-3; 7 positions agree with TRBD2. V lost 0 bases to trimming and J lost 4 bases; unmatched junction nucleotides: 11. Germline CDR1 reads SGHNT; CDR2 reads YYREEE (reference sequence). The CDR3 totals 17 residues.

This chain joins TRBV5-1 and TRBJ2-3; D is undetermined. Trimming shortened V by 0 bases and J by 6 bases, and 14 bases separated the two germline ends. Germline V gene sequence: CDR1 SGHRS, CDR2 YFSETQ. The CDR3 covers 15 residues. CDR3 region: CASSLALSRVDTQYF. The DNA of the CDR3 is TGCGCCAGCAGCTTGGCCCTGAGCCGTGTCGATACGCAGTATTTT.

V gene TRBV7-2 combines with J gene TRBJ2-1; 7 positions agree with TRBD2. This CDR3 comprises 16 residues. V gave up 1 base and J gave up 4 bases; unmatched junction bases: 7. The V gene's germline CDR1 is SGHTA and CDR2 FQGNSA. CDR3 region: CASSLGSSGSYNEQFF. Written as DNA, the CDR3 is TGTGCCAGCAGCTTAGGGTCTAGCGGCTCGTACAATGAGCAGTTCTTC. Full variable domain (missing parts from reference TRBV7-2 and TRBJ2-1): GAGVSQSPSNKVTEKGKDVELRCDPISGHTALYWYRQSLGQGLEFLIYFQGNSAPDKSGLPSDRFSAERTGGSVSTLTIQRTQQEDSAVYLCASSLGSSGSYNEQFFGPGTRLTVL.

The rearrangement uses TRBV18 and TRBJ2-7, with 10 positions matching TRBD1. CDR1 KGHSH and CDR2 LQKENI come from the germline V gene. Losses at the gene ends were 4 bases for V and 2 bases for J; bases not matched to a gene: 8. There are 16 residues in the CDR3. CDR3: CASSLGRDRGTYEQYF. CDR3 bases: TGTGCCAGCTCACTTGGCCGGGACAGGGGAACCTACGAGCAGTACTTC.

The count of this clone is one. The chain couples TRBV6-6 to TRBJ2-2; TRBD1 matches at 7 bases. With 6 bases clipped from V and 0 bases from J, the junction kept 4 bases outside the gene matches. Looked up from germline, CDR1 is MNHNY and CDR2 is SVGAGI (reference sequence). The CDR3 runs 15 residues. The CDR3 DNA is TGTGCCAGCAGACGCGGACAGGCGAACACCGGGGAGCTGTTTTTT. Translated, it gives CASRRGQANTGELFF.

Remarks on this clone: The sample holds other DNA sequences that translate to the same CDR3. The chain is built from TRBV5-8 and TRBJ1-1; 7 nucleotides align to TRBD1. Germline CDR1 is SGHTS and CDR2 is YDEGEE. The trim removed 4 bases at V and 4 bases at J, leaving 7 bases unmatched. This CDR3 has 14 residues. CDR3 sequence: CASSAQGFITEAFF. In DNA form, the CDR3 reads TGTGCCAGCAGCGCACAGGGGTTTATCACTGAAGCTTTCTTT.

This clone appeared many times. V and J are TRBV6-5 and TRBJ2-7; 7 positions match TRBD2. Germline V gene data show CDR1 as MNHEY and CDR2 as SVGAGI. The CDR3 runs 15 residues. Losses at the gene ends were 4 bases for V and 2 bases for J; bases not matched to a gene: 8. DNA for the CDR3: TGTGCCAGCAGTTCTCGGGCTAGCGGACCCTACGAGCAGTACTTC. Protein product: CASSSRASGPYEQYF.

This chain joins TRBV7-9 and TRBJ1-4; D gene ambiguous. The ends were cut back, 5 bases at V and 4 bases at J, with 11 bases in the middle. CDR1 SEHNR and CDR2 FQNEAQ come from the germline V gene (reference sequence). The CDR3 covers 14 residues. The CDR3 coding sequence is TGTGCCAGCAGCCTACAGTCAAATAATGAAAAACTGTTTTTT. Translating it yields CASSLQSNNEKLFF.

The sample holds a few counts of this clone. The chain couples TRBV28 to TRBJ1-5; D unresolved. Trimming left V 3 bases short and J 5 bases short, with 11 bases between. The CDR3 has 14 amino acids. The germline CDR1 and CDR2 sequences are MDHEN and SYDVKM. The CDR3 here is CASSLVSVYQPQHF. As DNA, the CDR3 is TGTGCCAGCAGTTTGGTGTCGGTTTATCAGCCCCAGCATTTT.